These T cell receptor beta chains were read from a single sample in a study of cytomegalovirus exposure and HLA in healthy donors. Only in-frame clones appear in the TCRdb table, and some are missing; sequencing was by immunoSEQ multiplex PCR. In the table there are about 160,000 clones, about 82% of which are singletons. The sequenced sample consisted of PBMCs. These receptors all stem from a woman aged 25 to 39 in good health and CMV-seropositive. The CDR3 runs from the conserved cysteine through the conserved F or W. Fields, in order: clone size, V gene, D gene, J gene, CDR3 protein, CDR3 DNA. D genes are given only for firm matches. The size field is filled for only some rows; it gives once, few, many or a size class.

>.|TRBV7-9|.|TRBJ2-7
CASSLTYEQYF
TGTGCCAGCAGCCTAACCTACGAGCAGTACTTC
>.|TRBV5-8|.|TRBJ2-2
CASSAGRYATGELFF
TGTGCCAGCAGCGCGGGACGGTATGCCACCGGGGAGCTGTTTTTT
>.|TRBV7-3|.|TRBJ2-1
CASTPLEEFF
TGTGCCAGCACCCCCCTAGAGGAGTTCTTC
>.|TRBV5-6|.|TRBJ1-3
CASSFVGSGNTIYF
TGTGCCAGCAGCTTCGTCGGGTCTGGAAACACCATATATTTT
>.|TRBV5-6|.|TRBJ1-2
CASSWGGSNGYTF
TGTGCCAGCAGCTGGGGGGGCAGTAATGGCTACACCTTC
>.|TRBV5-1|.|TRBJ2-6
CASSLSAGANVLTF
TGCGCCAGCAGCCTCAGTGCCGGGGCCAACGTCCTGACTTTC
>.|TRBV28|TRBD2|TRBJ2-1
CASKTSGTYNEQFF
TGTGCCAGCAAAACTAGCGGGACCTACAATGAGCAGTTCTTC
>.|TRBV9|TRBD1|TRBJ1-6
CASSVSRDRGSLLHF
TGTGCCAGCAGCGTTAGCCGGGACAGGGGATCCCTCCTCCACTTT
>.|TRBV7-2|.|TRBJ2-6
CASSLRDTNSGANVLTF
TGTGCCAGCAGCCTCCGGGACACCAACTCTGGGGCCAACGTCCTGACTTTC
>.|TRBV6-6|TRBD1|TRBJ1-2
CASSSTGTGSYTF
TGTGCCAGCAGCTCAACCGGGACAGGGAGCTACACCTTC
>.|TRBV20-1|.|TRBJ1-1
CSAASRTVAFF
TGCAGTGCAGCGTCCCGGACAGTAGCTTTCTTT
>.|TRBV6-5|.|TRBJ1-2
CASSHSGGRTYGYTF
TGTGCCAGCAGCCACTCGGGGGGGCGGACCTATGGCTACACCTTC
>.|TRBV5-1|TRBD2|TRBJ2-5
CASSLASGGRETQYF
TGCGCCAGCAGCTTGGCTAGCGGGGGGCGTGAGACCCAGTACTTC
>once|TRBV7-2|.|TRBJ1-4
CASSLMGAGTNEKLFF
TGTGCCAGCAGCCTAATGGGAGCGGGAACTAATGAAAAACTGTTTTTT
>.|TRBV7-9|.|TRBJ2-2
CASRHQGPAGELFF
TGTGCCAGCAGGCACCAGGGGCCGGCCGGGGAGCTGTTTTTT
>once|TRBV9|TRBD2|TRBJ2-7
CASSTSRTRTNEQYF
TGTGCCAGCAGCACTAGCAGGACTAGAACAAACGAGCAGTACTTC
>.|TRBV25-1|.|TRBJ2-5
CASSEPRFQETQYF
TGTGCCAGCAGTGAACCCAGGTTCCAAGAGACCCAGTACTTC
>.|TRBV5-6|.|TRBJ1-6
CASSLSPSYNSPLHF
TGTGCCAGCAGCTTGTCTCCCTCCTATAATTCACCCCTCCACTTT
>.|TRBV18|TRBD2|TRBJ2-2
CASSPLVAGDTGELFF
TGTGCCAGCTCACCACTAGTAGCGGGGGACACCGGGGAGCTGTTTTTT
>once|TRBV6-6|.|TRBJ1-2
CASSFDRDYGYTF
TGTGCCAGCAGTTTTGACCGGGACTATGGCTACACCTTC
>.|TRBV7-2|TRBD2|TRBJ2-7
CASSLGTAGGYYEQYF
TGTGCCAGCAGCTTAGGGACGGCGGGGGGTTACTACGAGCAGTACTTC
>.|TRBV7-8|TRBD2|TRBJ2-5
CASSLEGLEETQYF
TGTGCCAGCAGCTTAGAGGGACTAGAAGAGACCCAGTACTTC
>.|TRBV9|TRBD2|TRBJ2-1
CASSVALTSGGARGNEQFF
TGTGCCAGCAGCGTAGCCTTAACTAGCGGGGGGGCTAGAGGGAATGAGCAGTTCTTC
>.|TRBV9|.|TRBJ2-3
CASSARPRPGWPDTQYF
TGTGCCAGCAGCGCCAGGCCCCGCCCAGGTTGGCCAGATACGCAGTATTTT
>.|TRBV6-1|.|TRBJ1-6
CASGGQGGGSPLHF
TGTGCCAGCGGAGGGCAGGGTGGGGGGTCACCCCTCCACTTT
>.|TRBV5-4|.|TRBJ2-7
CASSSGGTESYEQYF
TGTGCCAGCAGCTCGGGGGGGACAGAGTCCTACGAGCAGTACTTC
>few|TRBV5-1|.|TRBJ1-2
CASSLANTGHYGYTF
TGCGCCAGCAGCTTGGCCAATACAGGGCACTATGGCTACACCTTC
>.|TRBV28|TRBD1|TRBJ1-5
CASSPWDRDQPQHF
TGTGCCAGCAGTCCCTGGGACAGGGATCAGCCCCAGCATTTT
>.|TRBV7-3|.|TRBJ1-6
CASSLGGNSPLHF
TGTGCCAGCAGCTTAGGAGGGAATTCACCCCTCCACTTT
>.|TRBV2|TRBD2|TRBJ2-5
CASSGGLPVEQYF
TGTGCCAGCAGTGGGGGACTACCGGTTGAGCAGTACTTC
>.|TRBV9|.|TRBJ2-2
CASRARPYSTGELFF
TGTGCCAGCAGAGCCCGCCCGTACAGCACCGGGGAGCTGTTTTTT
>.|TRBV9|.|TRBJ2-7
CASSVRSGGNSEQYF
TGTGCCAGCAGCGTACGTTCCGGGGGTAATAGCGAGCAGTACTTC
>.|TRBV5-8|.|TRBJ1-2
CASSLGLDSNYGYTF
TGTGCCAGCAGCTTGGGACTGGATTCTAACTATGGCTACACCTTC
>.|TRBV19|.|TRBJ1-1
CASSIGQLNTEAFF
TGTGCCAGTAGTATAGGACAGTTGAACACTGAAGCTTTCTTT
>.|TRBV9|.|TRBJ2-1
CASSVGFKLNEQFF
TGTGCCAGCAGCGTAGGGTTTAAGCTCAATGAGCAGTTCTTC
>.|TRBV13|TRBD1|TRBJ1-2
CASSLARGQSF
TGTGCCAGCAGCTTAGCCCGGGGACAGTCCTTC
>.|TRBV19|.|TRBJ1-2
CASSIDGGYGYTF
TGTGCCAGTAGTATAGACGGGGGCTATGGCTACACCTTC
>.|TRBV30|.|TRBJ1-5
CAWSVGQGYYQPQHF
TGTGCCTGGAGTGTAGGCCAGGGATACTACCAGCCCCAGCATTTT
>.|TRBV18|.|TRBJ1-1
CASSAQATDTEAFF
TGTGCCAGCTCAGCACAGGCCACAGACACTGAAGCTTTCTTT
>.|TRBV5-1|TRBD1|TRBJ2-5
CASSRGTGGETQYF
TGCGCCAGCAGCCGCGGGACAGGGGGGGAGACCCAGTACTTC
>.|TRBV9|.|TRBJ2-2
CASSAPLNRVNTGELFF
TGTGCCAGCAGCGCCCCCCTGAACAGGGTGAACACCGGGGAGCTGTTTTTT
>.|TRBV4-2|TRBD1|TRBJ1-5
CASSQVPGQEDQPQHF
TGTGCCAGCAGCCAAGTCCCGGGACAGGAGGATCAGCCCCAGCATTTT
>once|TRBV11-1|.|TRBJ1-1
CASSLIGGLMNTEAFF
TGTGCCAGCAGCTTAATAGGCGGTCTCATGAACACTGAAGCTTTCTTT
>.|TRBV4-3|TRBD1|TRBJ1-6
CASSPRDRGNSPLHF
TGCGCCAGCAGCCCCCGGGACAGGGGGAATTCACCCCTCCACTTT
>.|TRBV7-2|.|TRBJ1-1
CASSYYRELTEAFF
TGTGCCAGCAGCTACTACAGGGAGCTCACTGAAGCTTTCTTT
>.|TRBV19|TRBD2|TRBJ2-1
CASSRTSGVGQFF
TGTGCCAGCTCTCGGACTAGCGGGGTAGGGCAGTTCTTC
>.|TRBV5-1|.|TRBJ1-1
CASSSDGNTEAFF
TGCGCCAGCAGCAGCGACGGTAACACTGAAGCTTTCTTT
>few|TRBV11-2|TRBD1|TRBJ2-7
CASSLVRSQGAYEQYF
TGTGCCAGCAGCTTAGTGCGATCGCAGGGGGCTTACGAGCAGTACTTC
>.|TRBV11-3|.|TRBJ2-1
CASSLGTIGGEQFF
TGTGCCAGCAGCTTAGGGACTATCGGAGGTGAGCAGTTCTTC
>once|TRBV6-1|.|TRBJ1-1
CASSETGNTEAFF
TGTGCCAGCAGTGAAACCGGGAACACTGAAGCTTTCTTT
>.|TRBV6-1|.|TRBJ2-7
CASSEDGTYEQYF
TGTGCCAGCAGTGAAGACGGGACCTACGAGCAGTACTTC
>.|TRBV14|.|TRBJ1-3
CASSPTGGNTIYF
TGTGCCAGCAGCCCGACAGGTGGAAACACCATATATTTT
>once|TRBV9|TRBD1|TRBJ2-5
CASSSGTAETQYF
TGTGCCAGCAGCTCAGGGACAGCAGAGACCCAGTACTTC
>.|TRBV4-3|.|TRBJ1-5
CASSPGRAQPQHF
TGCGCCAGCAGCCCGGGGAGGGCTCAGCCCCAGCATTTT
>few|TRBV6-6|.|TRBJ2-6
CASSPQGGGANVLTF
TGTGCCAGCAGTCCACAGGGCGGTGGGGCCAACGTCCTGACTTTC